Shown below are 24 T cell receptor beta chains from a single sample sequenced in a study of blood T cell repertoires in COVID-19. Measured with immunoSEQ multiplex PCR; TCRdb has only the in-frame clones, and not every one. The table has 200,000 to 250,000 clones, around 85% seen once. The sequencing input was PBMCs or T cells enriched from blood (not recorded which). These receptors were obtained from a woman in her thirties or forties with acute COVID-19.

The CDR3 spells CASSQFRRAGDTQYF. The CDR3 DNA reads as TGTGCCAGCAGCCAATTTAGGAGGGCAGGAGATACGCAGTATTTT. V is TRBV14 and J is TRBJ2-3, with D perhaps matching TRBD2 (6 bases). CDR1 and CDR2 (germline): SGHDN, FVKESK. This CDR3 region has 15 residues. V lost 2 bases and J 5 bases, leaving 14 bases between the germline ends.

This chain joins TRBV30 and TRBJ2-7; D is perhaps TRBD2 (6 bases). V dropped 3 bases and J dropped 1 base, with 10 bases sitting between them. This CDR3 contains 13 residues. Germline CDR1 reads GTSNPN; CDR2 reads SVGIG (reference sequence). DNA for the CDR3: TGTGCCTGGAGCGCGGGACGGTCCTACGAGCAGTACTTC. Protein: CAWSAGRSYEQYF.

This chain uses TRBV6-5 with TRBJ2-3, with D perhaps matching TRBD2 (6 bases). V was cut by 4 bases and J by 6 bases, with 14 bases left in between. Germline CDR1 MNHEY, CDR2 SVGAGI. The CDR3 runs 14 residues. The CDR3 loop is CASSSYGGSDTQYF. The CDR3 region has the DNA TGTGCCAGCAGTTCCTATGGGGGGTCGGATACGCAGTATTTT.

This clone showed up just once. The J gene is TRBJ2-7, the V gene TRBV9; 9 bases fit TRBD1. The CDR3 totals 15 residues. The ends lost 4 bases at V and 5 bases at J; junction bases unmatched: 10. Per the germline V gene, CDR1 is SGDLS and CDR2 is YYNGEE. This CDR3 reads CASSYAGTGSDEQYF. CDR3 bases: TGTGCCAGCAGCTACGCCGGGACAGGGTCGGACGAGCAGTACTTC.

The chain is built from TRBV18 and TRBJ2-3, with a possible D match to TRBD2 (6 bases). Germline V gene data show CDR1 as KGHSH and CDR2 as LQKENI. Trimming cost V 3 bases and J 4 bases, with 14 bases left between them. The CDR3 is 15 residues long. This CDR3 reads CASSPRPGVADTQYF. The CDR3, as DNA: TGTGCCAGCTCACCGCGACCGGGAGTAGCAGATACGCAGTATTTT.

This chain uses TRBV6-5 with TRBJ1-1; D remains unclear. Germline V gene data show CDR1 as MNHEY and CDR2 as SVGAGI. The germline V and J ends were trimmed by 0 bases and 3 bases, with 11 bases remaining between them. The CDR3 runs 15 residues. CDR3 coding DNA: TGTGCCAGCAGTTACTCGAACGGGGTGGACACTGAAGCTTTCTTT. This sequence encodes CASSYSNGVDTEAFF.

This clone was observed a single time. This rearrangement joins TRBV24-1 to TRBJ2-1; TRBD2 matches at 9 bases. The CDR3 totals 17 residues. CDR1 KGHDR and CDR2 SFDVKD come from the germline V gene. V was pared by 6 bases and J by 3 bases, with 11 bases of the junction left unmatched. The CDR3 region has the DNA TGTGCCACCAGTCCGGGCGGGAGGGGGATTAACTACAATGAGCAGTTCTTC. Its protein is CATSPGGRGINYNEQFF.

The V call is TRBV5-6, the J call TRBJ2-2; 8 bases agree with TRBD1. This CDR3 is 14 amino acids long. The V segment lost 4 bases and the J segment 2 bases; nucleotides outside the gene matches: 1. Germline V gene lookup returns CDR1 SGHDT and CDR2 YYEEEE. CDR3 coding DNA: TGTGCCAGCAGCACAGGGGGAAACACCGGGGAGCTGTTTTTT. It is translated as CASSTGGNTGELFF.

The chain combines TRBV6-1 with TRBJ2-2, with D possibly TRBD1 on 6 matching bases. Germline V gene data show CDR1 as MNHNS and CDR2 as SASEGT. Trimming removed 1 base at V and 6 bases at J, with 6 bases between. This CDR3 comprises 13 residues. The CDR3 region is CASSEGGPGELFF. CDR3 nucleotide sequence: TGTGCCAGCAGTGAAGGGGGGCCCGGGGAGCTGTTTTTT.

This chain joins TRBV4-3 and TRBJ1-2, with 11 nucleotides matching TRBD1. The J segment lost 5 bases and the V segment lost 4 bases, leaving 9 bases of the junction unmatched. The CDR3 contains 16 residues. CDR1 LGHNA and CDR2 YSLEER come from the germline V gene. Written as DNA, the CDR3 is TGCGCCAGCAGCCGCTTTGTCGGGACAGGGGGATATGGCTACACCTTC. Residues: CASSRFVGTGGYGYTF.

This clone was picked up one time. The chain employs TRBV29-1 and TRBJ2-1; 8 positions agree with TRBD2. The CDR3 loop spans 14 amino acids. Losses at the gene ends were 3 bases for V and 7 bases for J; bases not matched to a gene: 8. Germline CDR1 SQVTM, CDR2 ANQGSEA. The CDR3 DNA reads TGCAGCGTTGACCGCCCCCAGCGGGAGAATGAGCAGTTCTTC. As protein: CSVDRPQRENEQFF.

The chain couples TRBV5-6 to TRBJ2-1; 10 bases fit TRBD2. Trimming cost V 4 bases and J 5 bases; bases outside gene matches: 3. The CDR3 is 14 amino acids. Looked up from germline, CDR1 is SGHDT and CDR2 is YYEEEE. CDR3 sequence reads: CASSRTSGNNEQFF. CDR3 in DNA: TGTGCCAGCAGCCGGACTAGCGGAAACAATGAGCAGTTCTTC.

V and J are TRBV5-1 and TRBJ2-5; the match to TRBD1 covers 7 bases. CDR1 is SGHRS, CDR2 YFSETQ, per germline. V dropped 4 bases and J dropped 5; count of bases not matched to a gene: 8. The CDR3 covers 14 residues. CDR3 amino acids: CASSHPGTEETQYF. The CDR3 DNA reads TGCGCCAGCAGCCACCCCGGGACAGAGGAGACCCAGTACTTC.

A single count supports this clone. The chain employs TRBV21-1 and TRBJ1-1; the table's D gene call, TRBD1, was not cross checked with the DNA. TRBV21-1 is flagged as a pseudogene. The CDR3 sequence is 16 residues long. CDR3 DNA: TGTGCCAGCACCCACACCCGAGGACAGGGGAACACTGAAGCTTTCTTT. Translated, it gives CASTHTRGQGNTEAFF.

The J gene is TRBJ2-7, the V gene TRBV28, with 14 bases lining up with TRBD2. With 7 bases clipped from V and 4 bases from J, the junction kept 9 bases outside the gene matches. CDR1 and CDR2 (germline): MDHEN, SYDVKM. The CDR3 contains 16 residues. The CDR3, as DNA: TGTGCCAGCATCCCCGGGACTAGCGGGAGTTTTTACGAGCAGTACTTC. Protein sequence: CASIPGTSGSFYEQYF.

The chain joins TRBV10-3 to TRBJ2-3, with D unclear. Trimming removed 0 bases at V and 13 bases at J, with 8 bases between. Germline V gene data show CDR1 as ENHRY and CDR2 as SYGVKD. The CDR3 is made up of 11 amino acids. The CDR3 DNA follows: TGTGCCATCAGTGAGTCGGGCTGGAAGTATTTT. Protein product: CAISESGWKYF.

This sequence joins TRBV28 and TRBJ1-2, with TRBD1 as a possible D gene (6 bases). Trimming left V 8 bases short and J 6 bases short, with 19 bases between. CDR3 length: 14 amino acids. The germline V gene has CDR1 MDHEN and CDR2 SYDVKM. The CDR3 region is CASLPGVAGDGYTF. DNA for the CDR3: TGTGCCAGCCTCCCCGGGGTGGCAGGGGATGGCTACACCTTC.

This rearrangement joins TRBV3-1 (or the pseudogene TRBV3-2) to TRBJ1-2; D possibly corresponds to TRBD1 (5 bases). V was pared by 2 bases and J by 14 bases, with 21 bases between. CDR1 is LGHDT, CDR2 YNNKEL, per germline (reference sequence). The CDR3 spans 14 residues. The CDR3 region has the DNA TGTGCCAGCAGCCAATTCAACTCCAGGGCTCCCGTGACCTTC. As protein: CASSQFNSRAPVTF.

This clone was seen only a few times. The chain carries TRBV7-3 and TRBJ2-1; 11 bases fit TRBD2. The germline gives CDR1 SGHTA, CDR2 FQGTGA. V lost 5 bases and J lost 7; bases outside the gene matches: 7. The CDR3 consists of 15 residues. Written as DNA, the CDR3 is TGTGCCAGCAGCCTATCTAGCGGGAGGATAAATGAGCAGTTCTTC. Its protein product is CASSLSSGRINEQFF.

V usage is TRBV3-1 (or the pseudogene TRBV3-2) and J usage is TRBJ1-1; TRBD1 matches at 10 bases. Germline V gene lookup returns CDR1 LGHDT and CDR2 YNNKEL (reference sequence). V was pared by 4 bases and J by 4 bases, with 6 bases of the junction left unmatched. The CDR3 consists of 15 residues. DNA of the CDR3: TGTGCCAGCAGCCCCCGGACAGGGGGTGGCACTGAAGCTTTCTTT. It translates to CASSPRTGGGTEAFF.

This chain connects TRBV10-2 to TRBJ2-1; tentatively, D is TRBD2 (6 bases). The CDR3 spans 11 residues. V was cut by 10 bases and J by 6 bases, with 10 bases left in between. Germline values: CDR1 WSHSY, CDR2 SAAADI. The CDR3 DNA reads as TGCGCCACCCGGGAGAGCAATGAGCAGTTCTTC. Its translation: CATRESNEQFF.

This chain connects TRBV11-3 to TRBJ2-3, with 7 bases matching TRBD2. CDR3 length: 13 residues. J was trimmed by 14 bases and V by 3 bases; bases with no gene match: 11. Germline V lookup: CDR1 SGHNT, CDR2 YENEEA. For the CDR3, the DNA is TGTGCCAGCAGCTTCCGTCAAGCGGGAACCTTGTATTTT. Amino acid sequence: CASSFRQAGTLYF.

J is TRBJ2-7 and V is TRBV2; 9 nucleotides match TRBD1. CDR1 is SNHLY and CDR2 is FYNNEI in the germline V gene. With 5 bases clipped from V and 7 bases from J, the junction kept 3 bases outside the gene matches. The CDR3 has 12 amino acids. The CDR3 sequence: CASSRQGGEQYF. DNA of the CDR3: TGTGCCAGCAGTCGACAGGGGGGGGAGCAGTACTTC.

The chain links TRBV5-8 to TRBJ2-7; 8 bases align to TRBD1. The length of the CDR3 is 15 residues. Germline V gene data show CDR1 as SGHTS and CDR2 as YDEGEE. J gave up 3 bases and V 0 bases, and 5 bases lay outside the gene matches. CDR3 in DNA: TGTGCCAGCAGCTTGGGACAGGGGCTGTACTACGAGCAGTACTTC. Translated, it gives CASSLGQGLYYEQYF.